This T cell receptor beta chain was observed in a study of T cells in Graves' hyperthyroidism and ophthalmopathy. Study summary: Sampling of peripheral blood happened at initial diagnosis, prior to any treatment. General study findings and limits: The model foresaw ophthalmopathy a median about 6.5 months prior to onset. Stable hyperthyroidism was separated from ophthalmopathy by a model based on 13 V-J features.

This clonotype was found many times. The antigen remains unidentified. Clinical symptoms, serum thyroxine, TRAb, thyroid ultrasound and orbital computed tomography established diagnosis. It was RNA transcripts that yielded the amplified TCR beta CDR3 regions. Researchers ran a first-round RT-PCR on the TCR CDR3 using the HTBI primer set. TCRdb reprocessed the multiplex PCR reads via MiXCR and lists one record per CDR3 protein. The sample shows 300,000 to 450,000 distinct CDR3 sequences, 15% to 20% of them seen only once. What was sequenced was blood. The source of this sequence is a man younger than 35 with Graves' ophthalmopathy.

The CDR3 region is CASSIRGQQPQHF. CDR3 nucleotide sequence: TGTGCCAGCAGTATTAGGGGACAACAGCCCCAGCATTTT. The chain carries TRBV7-2 and TRBJ1-5, with D possibly being TRBD1 (6 bases). The germline V gene encodes CDR1 SGHTA and CDR2 FQGNSA. CDR3 length: 13 amino acids. V dropped 6 bases and J dropped 7 bases, with 13 bases sitting between them.